A selection of T cell receptor beta chains follows, all from one sample in a study of T cell repertoires in cytomegalovirus infection. TCRdb ran MiXCR on the reads and lists one entry per CDR3 protein. The profile shows about 490,000 distinct CDR3 sequences, 15% to 20% of them singletons. The sample was CD8+ T cells from PBMCs. These receptors originate from a human donor in good health (CMV status not recorded). Some clones in this sample may be carry-over from other donors' samples. Each CDR3 is given with its conserved first and last residue. D genes are given only for firm matches. Some rows mark clone size as missing; the rest say once, few, many or name a class of expanded clone.

D	length	size	V	J	DNA	CDR3
NA	16	many	TRBV7-9	TRBJ2-4	TGTGCCAGCAGCTCACCCGACAGGCTCGCCAAAAACATTCAGTACTTC	CASSSPDRLAKNIQYF
NA	16	many	TRBV6-1	TRBJ1-4	TGTGCCAGCAGGAAGAATCAGGGGAGGACTAATGAAAAACTGTTTTTT	CASRKNQGRTNEKLFF
TRBD1	16	few	TRBV19	TRBJ2-7	TGTGCCAGTAGGAGCCACGGACAGGGTAGCTCCTACGAGCAGTACTTC	CASRSHGQGSSYEQYF
NA	14	NA	TRBV13	TRBJ1-2	TGTGCCAGCAGCCCTAGGGCAGACTACTATGGCTACACCTTC	CASSPRADYYGYTF
NA	15	many	TRBV25-1	TRBJ2-7	TGTGCCAGCAGGACAACAAAAAACAGGGACGGCGAGCAGTACTTC	CASRTTKNRDGEQYF
NA	15	many	TRBV7-6	TRBJ1-1	TGTGCCAGCAGCTATGCGACGGGGACAAGCACTGAAGCTTTCTTT	CASSYATGTSTEAFF
TRBD1	16	many	TRBV7-9	TRBJ2-7	TGTGCCAGCAGCTTAGCGCTGGGGACAGGATACTACGAGCAGTACTTC	CASSLALGTGYYEQYF
NA	17	few	TRBV13	TRBJ1-6	TGTGCCAGCAGCTTGGGAGGGTCCAGCTCCTATAATTCACCCCTCCACTTT	CASSLGGSSSYNSPLHF
NA	15	few	TRBV7-9	TRBJ1-1	TGTGCCAGCAGCTTAGAGGCAGGGAGAGGGACTGAAGCTTTCTTT	CASSLEAGRGTEAFF
NA	17	NA	TRBV28	TRBJ2-7	TGTGCCAGCAGTTTTCCAACCGCCGGGACACTGACCTACGAGCAGTACTTC	CASSFPTAGTLTYEQYF
NA	16	many	TRBV6-2/TRBV6-3	TRBJ1-1	TGTGCCAGCAGTTACTCGTCGGACAGCATGAACACTGAAGCTTTCTTT	CASSYSSDSMNTEAFF
TRBD1	16	NA	TRBV6-6	TRBJ1-2	TGTGCCAGCAATTACTCGACCCTCGACAGGGAAAATGGCTACACCTTC	CASNYSTLDRENGYTF
TRBD1	17	few	TRBV13	TRBJ2-1	TGTGCCAGCACCCGATTAAAGGGGGCAAGCTCCTACAATGAGCAGTTCTTC	CASTRLKGASSYNEQFF
NA	17	many	TRBV7-9	TRBJ2-3	TGTGCCAGCAGCTTAGCGGGGGGGGGGCCAGGGTCAGATACGCAGTATTTT	CASSLAGGGPGSDTQYF
NA	18	many	TRBV6-6	TRBJ1-5	TGTGCCAGCAGTTACCCCCTTTGGGAAGGCCCTAGCAATCAGCCCCAGCATTTT	CASSYPLWEGPSNQPQHF
NA	15	NA	TRBV12-5	TRBJ2-1	TGTGCTAGTGGAGACAGAGCGGGTGCCTACAATGTGCAGTTCTTC	CASGDRAGAYNVQFF
TRBD1	15	few	TRBV27	TRBJ1-4	TGTGCCAGCAGTCCCAGGACAGGGAGAAATGAAAAACTGTTTTTT	CASSPRTGRNEKLFF
TRBD1	14	many	TRBV9	TRBJ1-1	TGTGCCAGCAGCCCACGACAGGGGAACACTGAAGCTTTCTTT	CASSPRQGNTEAFF
NA	12	NA	TRBV19	TRBJ2-7	TGTGCCAGCATGGACCGAACCTACGAGCAGTACTTC	CASMDRTYEQYF
NA	12	NA	TRBV2	TRBJ2-7	TGTGCCAGCACGGACACCTCCTACGAGCAGTACTTC	CASTDTSYEQYF
NA	15	many	TRBV27	TRBJ2-5	TGTGCCAGCAGTTTCGGCAACAGGGCCCAAGAGACCCAGTACTTC	CASSFGNRAQETQYF
NA	14	many	TRBV27	TRBJ2-7	TGTGCCAGCAGTTTATACACAGGGAGCTACGAGCAGTACTTC	CASSLYTGSYEQYF
NA	13	many	TRBV7-9	TRBJ2-1	TGTGCCAGCAGCTCCGAGATCAAAGAGGAGCAGTTCTTC	CASSSEIKEEQFF
NA	16	NA	TRBV5-6	TRBJ2-2	TGTGCCAGCAGCGAGGAACCCTACATGGACACCGGGGAGCTGTTTTTT	CASSEEPYMDTGELFF
NA	14	many	TRBV11-2	TRBJ2-3	TGTGCCAGCAGCTTAGAACTCCGGGCAGATACGCAGTATTTT	CASSLELRADTQYF